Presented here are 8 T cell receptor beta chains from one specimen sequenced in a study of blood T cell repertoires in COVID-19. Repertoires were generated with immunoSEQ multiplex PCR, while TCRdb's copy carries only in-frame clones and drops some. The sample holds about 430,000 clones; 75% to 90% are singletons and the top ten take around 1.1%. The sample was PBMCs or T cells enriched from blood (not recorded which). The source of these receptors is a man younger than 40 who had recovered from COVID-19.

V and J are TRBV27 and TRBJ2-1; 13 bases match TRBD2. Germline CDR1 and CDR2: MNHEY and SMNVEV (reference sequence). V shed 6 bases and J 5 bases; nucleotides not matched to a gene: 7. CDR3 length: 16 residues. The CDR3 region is CASSPGTSGTNNEQFF. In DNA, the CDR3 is TGTGCCAGCAGCCCGGGGACTAGCGGGACTAACAATGAGCAGTTCTTC.

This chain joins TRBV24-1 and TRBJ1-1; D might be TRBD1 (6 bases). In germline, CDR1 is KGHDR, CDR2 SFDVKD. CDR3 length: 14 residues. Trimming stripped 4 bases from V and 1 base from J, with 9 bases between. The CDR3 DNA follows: TGTGCCACCAGTGACGGGGGGGCGAACACTGAAGCTTTCTTT. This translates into CATSDGGANTEAFF.

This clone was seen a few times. The CDR3 coding sequence is TGTGCCAGCAGCGGGCGGCGGGGTAGCTCCTACGAGCAGTACTTC. Translating it yields CASSGRRGSSYEQYF. The V call is TRBV11-2, the J call TRBJ2-7; maybe TRBD2 (6 bases). V lost 5 bases to trimming and J lost 0 bases, with 14 bases between them. The CDR3 length is 15 residues. CDR1 is SGHAT and CDR2 is FQNNGV in the germline V gene.

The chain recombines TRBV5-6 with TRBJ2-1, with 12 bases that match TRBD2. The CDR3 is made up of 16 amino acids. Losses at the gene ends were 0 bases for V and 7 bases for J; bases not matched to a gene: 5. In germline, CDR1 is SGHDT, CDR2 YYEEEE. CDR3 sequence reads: CASSLGPSGRGNEQFF. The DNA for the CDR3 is TGTGCCAGCAGCTTGGGTCCTAGCGGGAGGGGAAATGAGCAGTTCTTC. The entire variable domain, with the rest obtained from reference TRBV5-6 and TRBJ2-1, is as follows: DAGVTQSPTHLIKTRGQQVTLRCSPKSGHDTVSWYQQALGQGPQFIFQYYEEEERQRGNFPDRFSGHQFPNYSSELNVNALLLGDSALYLCASSLGPSGRGNEQFFGPGTRLTVL.

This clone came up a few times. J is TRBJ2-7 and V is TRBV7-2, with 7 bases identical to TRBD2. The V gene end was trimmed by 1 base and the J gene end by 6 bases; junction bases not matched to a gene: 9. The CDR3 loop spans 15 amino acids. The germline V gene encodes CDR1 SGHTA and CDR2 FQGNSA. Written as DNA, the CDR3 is TGTGCCAGCAGCTTAGGGTGGGGGGGGACGATCGAGCAGTACTTC. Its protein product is CASSLGWGGTIEQYF.

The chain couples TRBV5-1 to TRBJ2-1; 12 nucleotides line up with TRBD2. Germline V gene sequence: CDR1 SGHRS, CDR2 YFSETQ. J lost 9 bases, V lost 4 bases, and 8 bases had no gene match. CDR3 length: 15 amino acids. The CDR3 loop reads CASSRTSGTLGEQFF. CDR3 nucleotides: TGCGCCAGCAGCAGGACTAGCGGGACTTTAGGTGAGCAGTTCTTC.

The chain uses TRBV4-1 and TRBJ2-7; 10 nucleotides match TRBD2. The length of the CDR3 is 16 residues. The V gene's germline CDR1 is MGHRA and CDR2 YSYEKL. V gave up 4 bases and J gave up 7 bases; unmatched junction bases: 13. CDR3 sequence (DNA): TGCGCCAGCAGCCCCGAGCAAGCGGGGGGGAGTTGGGAGCAGTACTTC. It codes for CASSPEQAGGSWEQYF.

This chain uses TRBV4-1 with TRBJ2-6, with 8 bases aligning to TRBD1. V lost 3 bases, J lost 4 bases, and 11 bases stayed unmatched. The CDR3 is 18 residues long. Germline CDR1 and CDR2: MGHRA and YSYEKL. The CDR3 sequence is CASSQMGQVTPGANVLTF. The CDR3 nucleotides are TGCGCCAGCAGCCAGATGGGACAGGTAACTCCGGGGGCCAACGTCCTGACTTTC.